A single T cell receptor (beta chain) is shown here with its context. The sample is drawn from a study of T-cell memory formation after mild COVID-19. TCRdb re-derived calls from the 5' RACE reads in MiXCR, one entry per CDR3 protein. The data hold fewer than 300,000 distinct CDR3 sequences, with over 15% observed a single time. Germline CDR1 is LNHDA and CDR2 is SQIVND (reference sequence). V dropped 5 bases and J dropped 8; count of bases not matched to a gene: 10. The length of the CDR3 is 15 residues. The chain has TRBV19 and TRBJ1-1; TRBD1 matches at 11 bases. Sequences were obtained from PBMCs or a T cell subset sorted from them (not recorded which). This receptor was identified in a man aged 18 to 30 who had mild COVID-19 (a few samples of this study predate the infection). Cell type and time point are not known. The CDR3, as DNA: TGTGCCAGTAGTTCCCCGGGACAGGGGGTGTTCGAAGCTTTCTTT. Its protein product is CASSSPGQGVFEAFF.